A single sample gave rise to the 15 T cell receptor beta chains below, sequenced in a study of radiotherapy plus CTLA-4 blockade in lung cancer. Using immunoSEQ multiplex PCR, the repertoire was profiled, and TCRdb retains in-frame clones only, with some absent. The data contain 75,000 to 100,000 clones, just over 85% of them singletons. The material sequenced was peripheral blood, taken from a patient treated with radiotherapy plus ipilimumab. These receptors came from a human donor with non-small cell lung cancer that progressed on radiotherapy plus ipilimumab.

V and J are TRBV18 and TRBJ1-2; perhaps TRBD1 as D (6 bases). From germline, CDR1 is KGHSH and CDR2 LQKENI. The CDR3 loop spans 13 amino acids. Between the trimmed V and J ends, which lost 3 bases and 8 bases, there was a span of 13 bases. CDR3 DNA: TGTGCCAGCTCACCCCCGGGGGCAGGCGGCTACACCTTC. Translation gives CASSPPGAGGYTF. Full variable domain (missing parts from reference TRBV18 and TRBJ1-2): NAGVMQNPRHLVRRRGQEARLRCSPMKGHSHVYWYRQLPEEGLKFMVYLQKENIIDESGMPKERFSAEFPKEGPSILRIQQVVRGDSAAYFCASSPPGAGGYTFGSGTRLTVV.

In DNA, the CDR3 is TGTGCCAGCAGCCCGGGTCGTGGGGAGGGCACAGATACGCAGTATTTT. It is translated as CASSPGRGEGTDTQYF. The V gene is TRBV11-1, the J gene TRBJ2-3, with D perhaps TRBD2 (6 bases). V shed 5 bases and J shed 1 base, with 16 bases lying between them. Germline V gene lookup returns CDR1 SGHAT and CDR2 FQDESV (reference sequence). CDR3 size: 16 residues. The full variable domain, in which reference TRBV11-1 and TRBJ2-3 provide the parts outside the CDR3, is EAEVAQSPRYKITEKSQAVAFWCDPISGHATLYWYRQILGQGPELLVQFQDESVVDDSQLPKDRFSAERLKGVDSTLKIQPAELGDSAMYLCASSPGRGEGTDTQYFGPGTRLTVL.

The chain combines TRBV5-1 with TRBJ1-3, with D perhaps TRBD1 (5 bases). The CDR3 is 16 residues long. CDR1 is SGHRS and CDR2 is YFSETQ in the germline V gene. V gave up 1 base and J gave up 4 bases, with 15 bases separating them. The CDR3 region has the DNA TGCGCCAGCAGCTTGCCCGGGACCGGCCAGGGAAACACCATATATTTT. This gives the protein CASSLPGTGQGNTIYF. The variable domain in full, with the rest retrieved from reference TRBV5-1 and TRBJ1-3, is KAGVTQTPRYLIKTRGQQVTLSCSPISGHRSVSWYQQTPGQGLQFLFEYFSETQRNKGNFPGRFSGRQFSNSRSEMNVSTLELGDSALYLCASSLPGTGQGNTIYFGEGSWLTVV.

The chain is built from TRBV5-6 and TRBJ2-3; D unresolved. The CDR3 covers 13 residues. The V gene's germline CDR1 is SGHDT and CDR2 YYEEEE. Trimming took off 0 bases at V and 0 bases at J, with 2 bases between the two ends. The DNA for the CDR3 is TGTGCCAGCAGCTTGGACAGCACAGATACGCAGTATTTT. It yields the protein CASSLDSTDTQYF.

CDR3 bases: TGCGCCAGCAGCCAAGACGGAAATAATAACTATGGCTACACCTTC. This codes for CASSQDGNNNYGYTF. The chain employs TRBV4-1 and TRBJ1-2; D is unclear. Trimming shortened V by 0 bases and J by 1 base, and 9 bases separated the two germline ends. Germline values: CDR1 MGHRA, CDR2 YSYEKL. The CDR3 extends over 15 amino acids.

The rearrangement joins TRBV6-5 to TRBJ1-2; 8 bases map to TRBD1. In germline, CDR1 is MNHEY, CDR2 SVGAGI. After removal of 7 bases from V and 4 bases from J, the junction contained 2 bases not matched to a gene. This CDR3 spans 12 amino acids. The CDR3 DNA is TGTGCCAGCAAAGACAGGGGCTATGGCTACACCTTC. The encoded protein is CASKDRGYGYTF.

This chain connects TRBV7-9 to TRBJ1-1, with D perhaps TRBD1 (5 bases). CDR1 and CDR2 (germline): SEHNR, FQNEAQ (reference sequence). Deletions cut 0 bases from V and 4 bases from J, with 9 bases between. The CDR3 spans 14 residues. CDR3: CASSLAGRVTEAFF. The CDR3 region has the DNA TGTGCCAGCAGCTTAGCGGGCAGGGTCACTGAAGCTTTCTTT.

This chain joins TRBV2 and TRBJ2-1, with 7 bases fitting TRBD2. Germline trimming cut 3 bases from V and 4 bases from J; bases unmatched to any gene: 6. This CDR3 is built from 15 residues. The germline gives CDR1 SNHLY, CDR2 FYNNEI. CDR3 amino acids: CASSDSGGRYNEQFF. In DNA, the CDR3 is TGTGCCAGCAGTGACTCTGGCGGGAGATACAATGAGCAGTTCTTC.

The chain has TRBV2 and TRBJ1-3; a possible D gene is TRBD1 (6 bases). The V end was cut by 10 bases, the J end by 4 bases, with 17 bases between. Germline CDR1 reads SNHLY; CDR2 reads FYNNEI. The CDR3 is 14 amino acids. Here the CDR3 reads CATKGDGRGNTIYF. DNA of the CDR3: TGTGCCACAAAGGGGGATGGTCGCGGAAACACCATATATTTT.

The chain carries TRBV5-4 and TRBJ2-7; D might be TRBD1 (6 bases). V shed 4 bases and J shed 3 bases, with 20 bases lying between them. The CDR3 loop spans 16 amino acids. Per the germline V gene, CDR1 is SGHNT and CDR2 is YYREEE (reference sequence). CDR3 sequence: CASSLFMTQGHYEQYF. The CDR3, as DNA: TGTGCCAGCAGCCTTTTTATGACACAGGGCCACTACGAGCAGTACTTC.

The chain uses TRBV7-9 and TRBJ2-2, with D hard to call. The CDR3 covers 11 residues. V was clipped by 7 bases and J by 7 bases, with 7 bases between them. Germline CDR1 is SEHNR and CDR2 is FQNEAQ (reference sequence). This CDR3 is CASTPIGELFF. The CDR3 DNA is TGTGCCAGCACCCCTATCGGGGAGCTGTTTTTT. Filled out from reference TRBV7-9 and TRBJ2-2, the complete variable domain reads DTGVSQNPRHKITKRGQNVTFRCDPISEHNRLYWYRQTLGQGPEFLTYFQNEAQLEKSRLLSDRFSAERPKGSFSTLEIQRTEQGDSAMYLCASTPIGELFFGEGSRLTVL.

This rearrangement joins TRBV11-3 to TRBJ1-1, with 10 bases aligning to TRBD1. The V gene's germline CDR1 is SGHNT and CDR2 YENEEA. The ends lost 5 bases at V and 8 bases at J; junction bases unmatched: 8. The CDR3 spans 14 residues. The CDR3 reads CASSPRDRGYEAFF. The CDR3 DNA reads TGTGCCAGCAGCCCGAGGGACAGGGGCTACGAAGCTTTCTTT.

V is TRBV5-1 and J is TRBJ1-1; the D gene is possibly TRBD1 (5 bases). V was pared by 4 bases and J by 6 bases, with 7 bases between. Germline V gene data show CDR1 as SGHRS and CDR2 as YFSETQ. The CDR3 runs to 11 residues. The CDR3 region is CASSQGSEAFF. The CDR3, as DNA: TGCGCCAGCAGCCAGGGCTCTGAAGCTTTCTTT.

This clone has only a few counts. The CDR3 DNA is TGTGCCAGCAGCCCTTTGAGGGGGGCTCGCTATGGCTACACCTTC. Residues: CASSPLRGARYGYTF. J is TRBJ1-2 and V is TRBV11-2; tentative D call: TRBD1 (6 bases). Trimming took 5 bases from V and 4 from J, leaving 17 bases between them. Germline lookup yields CDR1 SGHAT and CDR2 FQNNGV. The CDR3 totals 15 residues.

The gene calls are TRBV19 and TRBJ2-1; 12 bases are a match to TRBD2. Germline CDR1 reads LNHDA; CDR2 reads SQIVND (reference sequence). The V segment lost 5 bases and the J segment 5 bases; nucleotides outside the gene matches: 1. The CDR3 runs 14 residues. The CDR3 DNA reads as TGTGCCAGTAGTCGGACTAGCGGGAACAATGAGCAGTTCTTC. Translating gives CASSRTSGNNEQFF.